Described below is a single T cell receptor (beta chain) sequence and its context. Its antigen is still unknown. Germline values: CDR1 LNHDA, CDR2 SQIVND (reference sequence). The CDR3 consists of 16 residues. Trimming took 2 bases from V and 5 from J; bases not matched to a gene: 11. The data were taken from a study of cytomegalovirus exposure and HLA in healthy donors. Study-level points and caveats: In a later analysis, a genetic analysis reported fewer productive-TCR N-insertions in an Asian-associated ancestry cluster than the cohort average. Sequence variants that were highly shared formed a cluster that was likely a sequencing artifact. There were some public TCRs occurring in many donors, but most TCR sequences were rare.

60 Vbeta and 13 Jbeta primers were used in PCR. TCRdb keeps only in-frame clones here, not all; method: immunoSEQ multiplex PCR. Of under 150,000 clones in the sample, roughly 83% were seen once. This receptor was identified in a girl aged 2-10 years in good health and CMV-seronegative. Sequencing was carried out using PBMCs. The gene calls are TRBV19 and TRBJ1-1; TRBD1 matches 7 bases. The CDR3 is CASSIKGGRVRTEAFF. CDR3 coding DNA: TGTGCCAGTAGTATAAAAGGGGGCAGGGTAAGGACTGAAGCTTTCTTT.